The present T cell receptor beta chain was sequenced within a study of T cell changes during pregnancy in multiple sclerosis. V trimming: 4 bases; J trimming: 7 bases; junction bases outside the gene matches: 13. This CDR3 spans 15 amino acids. Germline V gene lookup returns CDR1 KGHSH and CDR2 LQKENI. Profiling relied on immunoSEQ multiplex PCR, and the TCRdb table lists in-frame clones only, not all of them. The sample includes roughly 79,000 clones, about 89% of them seen just once. This chain links TRBV18 with TRBJ2-7, with 7 positions matching TRBD1. The source is a female donor with multiple sclerosis, enrolled in a pregnancy study. The source was CD4+ T cells from peripheral blood mononuclear cells, collected before pregnancy. CDR3: CASSLDRASAGEQYF. The CDR3 DNA reads as TGTGCCAGCTCACTTGACAGGGCTTCGGCAGGGGAGCAGTACTTC.